The clone carrying this T cell receptor beta chain was observed once. Its target is unknown. The source of the sample is a study of cytomegalovirus exposure and HLA in healthy donors. Study findings and constraints: The authors listed 150 to 200 TCR beta chains as cytomegalovirus-associated. A later analysis linked a missense DCLRE1C variant to TCR beta V- and J-gene trimming. Common viral pathogens were later found to be apparently linked to several of the most significant clusters.

This CDR3 has 14 residues. From germline, CDR1 is SEHNR and CDR2 FQNEAQ (reference sequence). Trimming stripped 7 bases from V and 0 bases from J, with 13 bases between. The PCR contained 60 Vbeta and 13 Jbeta primers. TCRdb keeps only in-frame clones here, not all; method: immunoSEQ multiplex PCR. The data contain under 200,000 clones, approximately 78% of them singletons. The sample consisted of PBMCs. This TCR derives from a woman younger than 30 in good health and CMV-seronegative. V is TRBV7-9 and J is TRBJ2-7; maybe TRBD2 (5 bases). CDR3 in DNA: TGTGCCAGCACCCGAAGCGGATCCTCCTACGAGCAGTACTTC. This gives the protein CASTRSGSSYEQYF.